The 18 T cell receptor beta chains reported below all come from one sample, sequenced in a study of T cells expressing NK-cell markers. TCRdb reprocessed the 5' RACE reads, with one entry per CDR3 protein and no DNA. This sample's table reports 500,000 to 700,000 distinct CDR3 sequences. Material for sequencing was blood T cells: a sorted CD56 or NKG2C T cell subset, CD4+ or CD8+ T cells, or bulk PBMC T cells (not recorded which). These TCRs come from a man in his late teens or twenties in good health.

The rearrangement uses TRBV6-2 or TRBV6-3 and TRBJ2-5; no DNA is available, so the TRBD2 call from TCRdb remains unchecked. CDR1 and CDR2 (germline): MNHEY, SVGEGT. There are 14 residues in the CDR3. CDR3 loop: CASSYVAGTGTQYF.

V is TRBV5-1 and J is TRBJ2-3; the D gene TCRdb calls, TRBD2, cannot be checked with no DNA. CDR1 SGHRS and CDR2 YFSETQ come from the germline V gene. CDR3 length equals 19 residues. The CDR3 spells CASSFTGTSAIGGTDTQYF.

The CDR3 sequence is CATQKKGSSYNEQFF. V is TRBV12-3 or TRBV12-4 and J is TRBJ2-1. The CDR3 is made up of 15 amino acids.

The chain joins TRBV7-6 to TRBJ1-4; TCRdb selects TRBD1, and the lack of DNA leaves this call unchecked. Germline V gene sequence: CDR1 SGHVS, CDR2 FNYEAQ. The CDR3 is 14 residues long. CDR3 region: CASSRTEVSPKLFF.

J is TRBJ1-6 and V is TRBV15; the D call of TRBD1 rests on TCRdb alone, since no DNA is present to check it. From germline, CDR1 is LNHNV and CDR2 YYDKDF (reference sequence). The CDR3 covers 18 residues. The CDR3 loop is CATGGTAKLSSYNSPLHF.

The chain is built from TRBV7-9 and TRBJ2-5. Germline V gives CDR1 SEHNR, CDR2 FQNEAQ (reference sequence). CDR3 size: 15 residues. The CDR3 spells CASSSSGSVKETQYF.

CDR3 amino acids: CSATPREEQFF. The chain links TRBV20-1 to TRBJ2-1. Germline CDR1 and CDR2: DFQATT and SNEGSKA (reference sequence). The CDR3 runs to 11 residues.

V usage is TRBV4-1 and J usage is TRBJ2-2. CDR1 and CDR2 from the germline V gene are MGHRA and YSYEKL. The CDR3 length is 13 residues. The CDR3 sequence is CASTALNTGELFF.

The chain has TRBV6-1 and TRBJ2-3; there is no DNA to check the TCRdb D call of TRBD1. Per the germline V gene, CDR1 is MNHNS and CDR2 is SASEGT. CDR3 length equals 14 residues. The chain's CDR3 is CASFRGSSTDTQYF.

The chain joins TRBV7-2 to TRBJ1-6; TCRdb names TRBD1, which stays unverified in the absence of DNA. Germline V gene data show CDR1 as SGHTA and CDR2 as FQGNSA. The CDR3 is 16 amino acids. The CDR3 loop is CASSPWPSSYNSPLHF.

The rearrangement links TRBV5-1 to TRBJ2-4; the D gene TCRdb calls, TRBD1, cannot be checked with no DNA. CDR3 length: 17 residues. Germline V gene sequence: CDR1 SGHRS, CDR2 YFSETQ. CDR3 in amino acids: CASSSEGTGVTKNIQYF.

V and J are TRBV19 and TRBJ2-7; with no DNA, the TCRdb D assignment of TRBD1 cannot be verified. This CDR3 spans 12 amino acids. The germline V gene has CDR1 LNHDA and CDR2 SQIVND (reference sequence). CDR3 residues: CASGVRDHEQYF.

The CDR3: CASSYPGQTQYF. The rearrangement links TRBV6-5 to TRBJ2-3; TCRdb selects TRBD1, and the lack of DNA leaves this call unchecked. The germline V gene encodes CDR1 MNHEY and CDR2 SVGAGI. The CDR3 loop spans 12 amino acids.

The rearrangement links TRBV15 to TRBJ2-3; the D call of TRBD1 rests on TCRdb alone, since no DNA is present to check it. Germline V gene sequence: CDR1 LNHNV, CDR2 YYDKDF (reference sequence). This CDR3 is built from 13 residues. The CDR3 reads CATRSTGPDTQYF.

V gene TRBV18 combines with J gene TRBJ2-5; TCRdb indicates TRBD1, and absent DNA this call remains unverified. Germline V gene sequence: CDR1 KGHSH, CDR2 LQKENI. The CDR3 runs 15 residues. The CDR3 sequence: CASSRATGSEETQYF.

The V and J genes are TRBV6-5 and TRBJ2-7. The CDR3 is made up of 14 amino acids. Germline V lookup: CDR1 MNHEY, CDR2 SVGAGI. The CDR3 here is CASSYSTMASEQYF.

The CDR3 sequence is CASNLAGETDTQYF. This chain joins TRBV2 and TRBJ2-3; TCRdb's D gene call, TRBD2, goes unchecked for lack of DNA. Germline CDR1 is SNHLY and CDR2 is FYNNEI. This CDR3 has 14 residues.

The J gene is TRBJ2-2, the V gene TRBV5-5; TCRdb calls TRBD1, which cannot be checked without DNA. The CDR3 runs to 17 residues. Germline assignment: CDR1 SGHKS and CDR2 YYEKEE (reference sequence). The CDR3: CASSFSTGRGHTGELFF.